The clone carrying this T cell receptor (beta chain) was seen only a few times. The antigen remains unidentified. This entry is derived from a study of beta chain features in type 1 diabetes. Study-wide results and caveats: PCR might show a preference for shorter templates, equally across patients and controls.

Every bit of the isolated RNA underwent reverse transcription, so sequencing read expressed TCRB transcripts. There were 3.4 million or so reads on average in the naive, central memory and regulatory T cell samples. Assay: immunoSEQ multiplex PCR; the TCRdb copy retains only in-frame clones and omits some. The sample carries 250,000 to 350,000 clones, about 11% recorded once. The CDR3 has 12 residues. V dropped 1 base and J dropped 2 bases, with 5 bases sitting between them. CDR1 is SQVTM and CDR2 is ANQGSEA in the germline V gene. One heparinised blood draw averaging about 110 mL was given by each donor.

The origin of this receptor is a woman aged 25 to 39 in good health. The chain employs TRBV29-1 and TRBJ1-2; D is unresolved. Material: naive CD4+ T cells from blood. This CDR3 is CSVEGKNYGYTF. Written as DNA, the CDR3 is TGCAGCGTTGAAGGTAAAAACTATGGCTACACCTTC. Looking up the rest from reference TRBV29-1 and TRBJ1-2 gives the full variable domain: SAVISQKPSRDICQRGTSLTIQCQVDSQVTMMFWYRQQPGQSLTLIATANQGSEATYESGFVIDKFPISRPNLTFSTLTVSNMSPEDSSIYLCSVEGKNYGYTFGSGTRLTVV.